The 26 T cell receptor beta chains presented below share a single source sample, sequenced in a study of T-cell reconstitution after alpha-beta-depleted transplantation in children (dated by TCRdb to about 2016). Libraries were prepared through PCR. The sequencing machine was an Illumina HiSeq 2500. TCR libraries were prepared with molecular barcoding, using unique molecular identifiers to normalize TCRbeta repertoire quantification. TCRdb's own reprocessing of the public reads used fastp at Q25 and MiXCR and kept productive beta chains. Rows merge per CDR3 protein into single entries with the most common DNA and genes. This sample gives 200,000 to 250,000 distinct CDR3 sequences in total; around 12% of them show up just once. Of the sample, about 2.6% falls within the top ten clones. The sequenced sample was PBMCs from the stem cell graft donor, obtained from the stem cell graft. Receptors originate from a human donor who donated a stem cell graft to a child with acute lymphoblastic leukemia.

This clonotype has ten or more counts. The chain couples TRBV6-1 to TRBJ1-2; D remains ambiguous. Germline values: CDR1 MNHNS, CDR2 SASEGT. Deletions cut 10 bases from V and 7 bases from J, with 4 bases between. The CDR3 loop spans 8 amino acids. The CDR3 reads CAIGGYTF. CDR3 DNA: TGTGCCATTGGTGGCTACACCTTC.

Ten or more counts support this clonotype. The chain uses TRBV7-2 and TRBJ2-3; 9 positions agree with TRBD2. This CDR3 comprises 15 residues. Trimming at V came to 5 bases and at J to 1 base, leaving 4 bases not matched to a gene. Per germline, CDR1 SGHTA and CDR2 FQGNSA. Written as DNA, the CDR3 is TGTGCCAGCAGCAGCCAGCGGGGGGGCACAGATACGCAGTATTTT. Translated: CASSSQRGGTDTQYF.

Many counts were recorded for this clonotype. This sequence joins TRBV2 and TRBJ2-7, with D possibly matching TRBD1 (6 bases). V dropped 6 bases and J dropped 6 bases, with 18 bases sitting between them. CDR3 size: 14 residues. Germline lookup yields CDR1 SNHLY and CDR2 FYNNEI. The CDR3 region is CASRPAGTPSEQYF. The CDR3 DNA reads as TGTGCCAGCAGGCCAGCCGGGACACCTTCCGAGCAGTACTTC. Supplemented by reference TRBV2 and TRBJ2-7, the full variable domain reads EPEVTQTPSHQVTQMGQEVILRCVPISNHLYFYWYRQILGQKVEFLVSFYNNEISEKSEIFDDQFSVERPDGSNFTLKIRSTKLEDSAMYFCASRPAGTPSEQYFGPGTRLTVT.

As for this clonotype: This could be a read error, since a much larger clone is one nucleotide away. The chain employs TRBV6-1 and TRBJ1-4; the match to TRBD1 covers 7 bases. The CDR3 is 18 amino acids. The V gene's germline CDR1 is MNHNS and CDR2 SASEGT. CDR3 amino acids: CASSWGSGQPATNEKPFF. CDR3 bases: TGTGCCAGCAGCTGGGGTTCGGGACAGCCAGCAACTAATGAAAAACCGTTTTTT.

This clonotype was found many times. The J gene is TRBJ2-5, the V gene TRBV5-1, with D perhaps TRBD2 (5 bases). Per the germline V gene, CDR1 is SGHRS and CDR2 is YFSETQ. The CDR3 contains 14 residues. V gave up 0 bases and J gave up 4 bases, with 10 bases separating them. CDR3 sequence (DNA): TGCGCCAGCAGCTTGGGGACTCATAGAGAGACCCAGTACTTC. Translation: CASSLGTHRETQYF.

This chain uses TRBV5-4 with TRBJ2-1; TRBD2 agrees at 11 bases. Germline V gene sequence: CDR1 SGHNT, CDR2 YYREEE (reference sequence). This CDR3 comprises 19 residues. Trimming removed 0 bases from V and 0 bases from J; junction bases left unmatched: 8. The CDR3 loop is CASSLVRLAGRASYNEQFF. The DNA of the CDR3 is TGTGCCAGCAGCTTGGTCCGACTAGCGGGGAGAGCCTCCTACAATGAGCAGTTCTTC.

This clonotype was picked up many times. The chain recombines TRBV10-3 with TRBJ2-6; the D is unclear. The CDR3 is 11 residues long. Deletions cut 7 bases from V and 4 bases from J, with 2 bases between. Germline-derived CDR1 and CDR2 are ENHRY and SYGVKD. The CDR3 DNA reads as TGTGCCATCATGGGGGCCAACGTCCTGACTTTC. This gives the protein CAIMGANVLTF.

The sample holds a few counts of this clonotype. This chain links TRBV4-2 with TRBJ1-2; D remains unclear. Trimming took off 0 bases at V and 0 bases at J, with 14 bases between the two ends. The CDR3 is 17 amino acids. Germline V gives CDR1 LGHNA, CDR2 YNFKEQ. The CDR3, as DNA: TGTGCCAGCAGCCAAGATGGGTACCAGAGATCTAACTATGGCTACACCTTC. Protein sequence: CASSQDGYQRSNYGYTF.

The rearrangement uses TRBV11-1 and TRBJ2-1; 13 nucleotides agree with TRBD2. Germline loops: CDR1 SGHAT, CDR2 FQDESV (reference sequence). V was pared by 4 bases and J by 8 bases, with 8 bases of the junction left unmatched. CDR3 length: 16 amino acids. The CDR3 region has the DNA TGTGCCAGCAGCTCTCAACTAGCGGGAGGGTGGGATGAGCAGTTCTTC. It specifies CASSSQLAGGWDEQFF.

This chain links TRBV28 with TRBJ1-4; D gene ambiguous. Trimming pared 7 bases from V and 5 bases from J, leaving 17 bases between. Germline assignment: CDR1 MDHEN and CDR2 SYDVKM. The CDR3 runs 15 residues. This CDR3 reads CASTWGSGRNEKLFF. The CDR3 DNA follows: TGTGCCAGCACCTGGGGAAGCGGGAGGAATGAAAAACTGTTTTTT.

This clonotype was seen ten or more times. J is TRBJ1-5 and V is TRBV4-3; TRBD1 might be the D (5 bases). The V and J ends lost 5 bases and 4 bases respectively, with 9 bases between them. The CDR3 is 13 amino acids. Germline assignment: CDR1 LGHNA and CDR2 YSLEER. CDR3 protein: CASSGGWNQPQHF. CDR3 coding DNA: TGCGCCAGCAGCGGGGGGTGGAATCAGCCCCAGCATTTT.

In its sample, this clonotype was seen many times. The rearrangement joins TRBV7-2 to TRBJ2-3, with TRBD2 matching over 7 bases. Unmatched junction bases numbered 1, after V lost 3 bases and J lost 10 bases. Germline CDR1 SGHTA, CDR2 FQGNSA. The CDR3 consists of 11 residues. CDR3 sequence: CASSLGGAQYF. CDR3 coding DNA: TGTGCCAGCAGCTTGGGAGGGGCGCAGTATTTT.

This clonotype occurred many times. The chain recombines TRBV5-1 with TRBJ1-1, with 12 bases aligning to TRBD1. This CDR3 spans 15 amino acids. The germline CDR1 and CDR2 sequences are SGHRS and YFSETQ. Unmatched junction bases numbered 6, after V lost 5 bases and J lost 4 bases. CDR3: CASSSGTGGFTEAFF. In DNA form, the CDR3 reads TGCGCCAGCAGTTCCGGGACAGGGGGCTTCACTGAAGCTTTCTTT.

The table lists this clonotype with many counts. This sequence joins TRBV7-6 and TRBJ1-3; D is unclear. CDR1 is SGHVS, CDR2 FNYEAQ, per germline. V dropped 2 bases and J dropped 4 bases, with 3 bases sitting between them. The CDR3 extends over 12 amino acids. The CDR3 DNA reads TGTGCCAGCAGCTTACCCGGAAACACCATATATTTT. Translated, it gives CASSLPGNTIYF. Drawing the rest from reference TRBV7-6 and TRBJ1-3, the complete variable domain is GAGVSQSPRYKVTKRGQDVALRCDPISGHVSLYWYRQALGQGPEFLTYFNYEAQQDKSGLPNDRFSAERPEGSISTLTIQRTEQRDSAMYRCASSLPGNTIYFGEGSWLTVV.

This clonotype has at least ten counts. The J gene is TRBJ1-4, the V gene TRBV27; a weak D match, TRBD1 (6 bases). The CDR3 totals 15 residues. Trimming took 3 bases from V and 8 from J, leaving 16 bases between them. Germline lookup yields CDR1 MNHEY and CDR2 SMNVEV (reference sequence). The CDR3, as DNA: TGTGCCAGCAGTTTTAATACAGGGTGGCGGGAAAAACTGTTTTTT. Encoded protein: CASSFNTGWREKLFF.

This clonotype was observed at least ten times. The J gene is TRBJ2-5, the V gene TRBV24-1; weak D call: TRBD2 (6 bases). V lost 4 bases and J 4 bases, leaving 12 bases between the germline ends. The CDR3 is 14 amino acids. CDR1 is KGHDR and CDR2 is SFDVKD in the germline V gene. The CDR3 coding sequence is TGTGCCACCAGTGACCATCAAGCGGGAGAGACCCAGTACTTC. Translation: CATSDHQAGETQYF.

This clonotype was recorded at least ten times. The chain has TRBV18 and TRBJ1-5; D is unresolved. CDR1 and CDR2 from the germline V gene are KGHSH and LQKENI. Trimming took 3 bases from V and 2 from J, leaving 14 bases between them. There are 16 residues in the CDR3. CDR3 sequence: CASSPPVARGNQPQHF. The CDR3 DNA reads as TGTGCCAGCTCACCCCCAGTGGCGCGGGGCAATCAGCCCCAGCATTTT.

The table lists this clonotype with many counts. The rearrangement uses TRBV2 and TRBJ1-2; D is unresolved. Germline loops: CDR1 SNHLY, CDR2 FYNNEI. V dropped 6 bases and J dropped 2 bases, with 10 bases sitting between them. The CDR3 is made up of 13 amino acids. CDR3 region: CASSDMDNYGYTF. The CDR3 bases are TGTGCCAGCAGCGATATGGACAACTATGGCTACACCTTC. Full variable domain (remainder filled in from reference TRBV2 and TRBJ1-2): EPEVTQTPSHQVTQMGQEVILRCVPISNHLYFYWYRQILGQKVEFLVSFYNNEISEKSEIFDDQFSVERPDGSNFTLKIRSTKLEDSAMYFCASSDMDNYGYTFGSGTRLTVV.

This clonotype was counted at least ten times. V usage is TRBV28 and J usage is TRBJ2-7; TRBD1 or TRBD2 may be the D gene (6 bases each). Germline V lookup: CDR1 MDHEN, CDR2 SYDVKM. Trimming removed 4 bases from V and 6 bases from J, with 16 bases in between. The CDR3 loop spans 14 amino acids. CDR3 in amino acids: CASSSLRGVSEQYF. CDR3 sequence (DNA): TGTGCCAGCAGTTCTCTAAGGGGGGTAAGCGAGCAGTACTTC.

This clonotype has only one observation. J is TRBJ1-5 and V is TRBV19, with D perhaps TRBD1 (6 bases). Germline CDR1 and CDR2: LNHDA and SQIVND (reference sequence). The CDR3 length is 16 residues. V lost 4 bases and J 4 bases, leaving 17 bases between the germline ends. CDR3 residues: CASSTKGGQRNQPQHF. The CDR3 nucleotides read TGTGCCAGTAGTACCAAGGGGGGGCAGCGGAATCAGCCCCAGCATTTT. Supplemented by reference TRBV19 and TRBJ1-5, the full variable domain reads DGGITQSPKYLFRKEGQNVTLSCEQNLNHDAMYWYRQDPGQGLRLIYYSQIVNDFQKGDIAEGYSVSREKKESFPLTVTSAQKNPTAFYLCASSTKGGQRNQPQHFGDGTRLSIL.

This clonotype was found many times. The chain employs TRBV29-1 and TRBJ2-7, with TRBD1 as a possible D gene (5 bases). This CDR3 contains 13 residues. CDR1 is SQVTM and CDR2 is ANQGSEA in the germline V gene. V lost 3 bases to trimming and J lost 2 bases, with 11 bases between them. The CDR3, as DNA: TGCAGCGTTGAGGGCAGGGCGCCCTACGAGCAGTACTTC. Its protein is CSVEGRAPYEQYF.

The chain employs TRBV19 and TRBJ2-2; D is unclear. CDR1 LNHDA and CDR2 SQIVND come from the germline V gene (reference sequence). V was pared by 7 bases and J by 7 bases, with 19 bases between. There are 15 residues in the CDR3. CDR3 sequence reads: CASTVLYPDSGELFF. In nucleotides, the CDR3 is TGTGCCAGTACGGTCCTTTACCCCGATAGCGGGGAGCTGTTTTTT.

This clonotype was observed many times. Here the CDR3 reads CASSLVGTSNQPQHF. The CDR3, as DNA: TGTGCCAGCAGCTTAGTAGGGACTAGCAATCAGCCCCAGCATTTT. The chain carries TRBV7-2 and TRBJ1-5; possible D gene TRBD1, 5 bases. Trimming removed 1 base from V and 0 bases from J, with 7 bases in between. CDR1 and CDR2 (germline): SGHTA, FQGNSA. This CDR3 contains 15 residues.

At least ten counts were recorded for this clonotype. The V call is TRBV21-1, the J call TRBJ1-2. TRBV21-1 is tagged as a pseudogene. CDR3 length: 13 residues. The CDR3 spells CASKRAYNYGYTF. CDR3 in DNA: TGTGCCAGCAAACGAGCTTATAACTATGGCTACACCTTC.

This clonotype was found many times. This chain uses TRBV11-2 with TRBJ2-1; 8 bases match TRBD2. CDR3 length: 16 amino acids. V was pared by 0 bases and J by 1 base, with 2 bases of the junction left unmatched. Germline V gene lookup returns CDR1 SGHAT and CDR2 FQNNGV. For the CDR3, the DNA is TGTGCCAGCAGCTTAGAACTAGCGGTTTCCTACAATGAGCAGTTCTTC. It is translated as CASSLELAVSYNEQFF.

This clonotype has at least ten counts. The chain's CDR3 is CSATARRGYTF. CDR3 bases: TGCAGTGCTACTGCTCGTAGGGGCTACACCTTC. The chain is built from TRBV20-1 and TRBJ1-2, with unresolved D. CDR1 is DFQATT, CDR2 SNEGSKA, per germline (reference sequence). The V and J ends lost 4 bases and 8 bases respectively, with 11 bases between them. This CDR3 spans 11 amino acids.